This entry describes one T cell receptor beta chain. The V and J ends lost 6 bases and 1 base respectively, with 12 bases between them. Germline CDR1 is MNHEY and CDR2 is SVGAGI. This CDR3 has 14 amino acids. Authors' processing steps: Quantification of nucleated cells was approximated via reference gene primer amplification. Some clones are missing from TCRdb's copy, which holds only in-frame ones; the method was immunoSEQ multiplex PCR. V and J calls plus clone size are reproduced from that table; the DNA served to infer D and trimming. Here the sample spans approximately 450,000 clones, 85% to 90% being singletons. This entry is derived from a study of blood T cell repertoires in COVID-19. Study context: Acute and convalescent COVID-19 specimens originated in the United States, Italy and Spain.

This chain uses TRBV6-5 with TRBJ1-1, with D possibly TRBD1 on 6 matching bases. The receptor was derived from a woman in her twenties or thirties with acute or convalescent COVID-19. What was sequenced was peripheral blood. The CDR3 nucleotides are TGTGCCAGCAGAGACGACAGGAGGAACACTGAAGCTTTCTTT. It is translated as CASRDDRRNTEAFF.